One sample yielded the 18 T cell receptor beta chains listed below, sequenced in a study of blood T cell repertoires in COVID-19. Generated by immunoSEQ multiplex PCR, the TCRdb table keeps only in-frame clones and is missing some. The sample consists of tens of thousands of clones, around 90% of them appearing once. Sequencing input: peripheral blood. All receptors derive from a young man with COVID-19, enrolled during active disease.

The genes are TRBV6-5 and TRBJ1-1; D call uncertain. Deletions cut 2 bases from V and 4 bases from J, with 17 bases between. The V gene's germline CDR1 is MNHEY and CDR2 SVGAGI. CDR3 length: 16 amino acids. The CDR3 loop is CASSYPKEAPGTEAFF. CDR3 DNA sequence: TGTGCCAGCAGTTACCCGAAAGAGGCGCCTGGCACTGAAGCTTTCTTT.

The rearrangement links TRBV19 to TRBJ2-2, with TRBD2 identical over 10 bases. There are 15 residues in the CDR3. Losses at the gene ends were 5 bases for V and 7 bases for J; bases not matched to a gene: 7. Per germline, CDR1 LNHDA and CDR2 SQIVND (reference sequence). This CDR3 reads CASSAAGGILGELFF. CDR3 DNA: TGTGCCAGTAGTGCAGCGGGAGGGATACTCGGGGAGCTGTTTTTT.

This clone was seen once. The V call is TRBV4-3, the J call TRBJ2-3; D unresolved. Trimming removed 0 bases from V and 1 base from J, with 8 bases in between. The germline V gene encodes CDR1 LGHNA and CDR2 YSLEER. The CDR3 extends over 15 amino acids. DNA for the CDR3: TGCGCCAGCAGCCAAGATCCAGTTGGCACAGATACGCAGTATTTT. It translates to CASSQDPVGTDTQYF.

The rearrangement joins TRBV7-8 to TRBJ2-7, with 7 bases aligning to TRBD2. Germline V CDR1 and CDR2: SGHVS, FQNEAQ. The J segment lost 2 bases and the V segment lost 2 bases, leaving 12 bases of the junction unmatched. This CDR3 has 17 amino acids. As DNA, the CDR3 is TGTGCCAGCAGCTTATTCCCCCGGGCGGGAGATCCCTACGAGCAGTACTTC. Residues: CASSLFPRAGDPYEQYF.

This chain uses TRBV7-3 with TRBJ2-3; possible D gene TRBD1, 5 bases. Germline V gene data show CDR1 as SGHTA and CDR2 as FQGTGA. This CDR3 is built from 13 residues. Trimming removed 5 bases from V and 1 base from J, with 7 bases in between. In nucleotides, the CDR3 is TGTGCCAGCAGCCCCAGGGGCACAGATACGCAGTATTTT. Protein sequence: CASSPRGTDTQYF. Full variable domain (outside the CDR3, taken from reference TRBV7-3 and TRBJ2-3): GAGVSQTPSNKVTEKGKYVELRCDPISGHTALYWYRQSLGQGPEFLIYFQGTGAADDSGLPNDRFFAVRPEGSVSTLKIQRTERGDSAVYLCASSPRGTDTQYFGPGTRLTVL.

This chain's CDR3 is CASSTGQRAEMDGYTF. For the CDR3, the DNA is TGCGCCAGCAGCACTGGACAAAGGGCAGAGATGGATGGCTACACCTTC. The chain has TRBV4-1 and TRBJ1-2; the D gene is possibly TRBD1 (5 bases). This CDR3 spans 16 amino acids. Germline values: CDR1 MGHRA, CDR2 YSYEKL. V lost 5 bases, J lost 6 bases, and 22 bases lay in between.

V usage is TRBV24-1 and J usage is TRBJ2-5; D remains ambiguous. The CDR3 totals 12 residues. Germline CDR1 reads KGHDR; CDR2 reads SFDVKD. V was shortened by 9 bases and J by 6 bases, with 13 bases between the two germline ends. CDR3 protein: CATPPGAKTQYF. In DNA form, the CDR3 reads TGTGCCACCCCCCCCGGAGCAAAGACCCAGTACTTC.

This clone was detected only once. This chain joins TRBV28 and TRBJ2-1; D call uncertain. V was trimmed by 2 bases and J by 5 bases, leaving 13 bases between them. Per germline, CDR1 MDHEN and CDR2 SYDVKM. This CDR3 is 15 amino acids long. CDR3 region: CASSLRSSHDNEQFF. The CDR3 coding sequence is TGTGCCAGCAGTTTAAGGTCTAGTCATGACAATGAGCAGTTCTTC.

The V gene is TRBV24-1, the J gene TRBJ2-7; D might be TRBD1 (6 bases). CDR1 and CDR2 from the germline V gene are KGHDR and SFDVKD. V was pared by 4 bases and J by 9 bases, with 9 bases between. This CDR3 contains 11 residues. The CDR3 nucleotides read TGTGCCACCAGTGACGGGACAAGGCAGTACTTC. This sequence encodes CATSDGTRQYF.

This clone turned up a few times. The J gene is TRBJ2-2, the V gene TRBV6-5; the D gene is possibly TRBD2 (5 bases). Trimming removed 7 bases from V and 7 bases from J, with 19 bases in between. Germline CDR1 MNHEY, CDR2 SVGAGI. This CDR3 region has 15 residues. This chain's CDR3 is CASIAGEFNGGELFF. As DNA, the CDR3 is TGTGCCAGCATAGCCGGGGAGTTTAATGGCGGGGAGCTGTTTTTT.

This chain joins TRBV29-1 and TRBJ2-1; 10 bases map to TRBD1. Germline CDR1 is SQVTM and CDR2 is ANQGSEA. The CDR3 runs to 19 residues. J gave up 0 bases and V 4 bases, and 15 bases lay outside the gene matches. CDR3 DNA: TGCAGCGTTGGGCCCCCGGGACAGGGGAGCGGAAGCTCCTACAATGAGCAGTTCTTC. Translation: CSVGPPGQGSGSSYNEQFF.

J is TRBJ2-2 and V is TRBV5-6; 12 bases line up with TRBD2. This CDR3 contains 18 residues. Germline V gene data show CDR1 as SGHDT and CDR2 as YYEEEE. The ends lost 2 bases at V and 0 bases at J; junction bases unmatched: 5. CDR3 sequence reads: CASSFLAGGFANTGELFF. The CDR3 nucleotides are TGTGCCAGCAGCTTTCTAGCGGGAGGGTTCGCGAACACCGGGGAGCTGTTTTTT.

The chain has TRBV29-1 and TRBJ2-7, with 7 bases identical to TRBD1. From germline, CDR1 is SQVTM and CDR2 ANQGSEA. Trimming removed 6 bases from V and 3 bases from J; junction bases left unmatched: 5. This CDR3 comprises 12 residues. CDR3 nucleotide sequence: TGCAGCGTCCGGGACAGCTACTACGAGCAGTACTTC. Residues: CSVRDSYYEQYF.

The chain employs TRBV28 and TRBJ2-1, with 9 bases matching TRBD2. The CDR3 runs 14 residues. The J segment lost 6 bases and the V segment lost 8 bases, leaving 8 bases of the junction unmatched. Per germline, CDR1 MDHEN and CDR2 SYDVKM. DNA of the CDR3: TGTGCCAGCCTGACCGGGACTAGCTTCAATGAGCAGTTCTTC. This codes for CASLTGTSFNEQFF.

This sequence joins TRBV10-3 and TRBJ2-7; 13 bases are shared with TRBD2. The CDR3 runs to 16 residues. Germline assignment: CDR1 ENHRY and CDR2 SYGVKD. After removal of 8 bases from V and 4 bases from J, the junction contained 11 bases not matched to a gene. The CDR3 nucleotides read TGTGCCATCGGAACCGGGACTAGCGGGACCCAGTACGAGCAGTACTTC. Residues: CAIGTGTSGTQYEQYF.

This sequence joins TRBV6-6 and TRBJ1-2; D is ambiguous. Germline V gives CDR1 MNHNY, CDR2 SVGAGI (reference sequence). The CDR3 has 13 residues. V dropped 7 bases and J dropped 6 bases, with 15 bases sitting between them. The CDR3 spells CASTYPDLNGYTF. The DNA of the CDR3 is TGTGCCAGCACCTACCCGGACTTAAATGGCTACACCTTC.

The genes are TRBV3-1 (or the pseudogene TRBV3-2) and TRBJ1-3; no clear D gene. The V end was cut by 4 bases, the J end by 6 bases, with 10 bases between. Germline V gene lookup returns CDR1 LGHDT and CDR2 YNNKEL (reference sequence). The CDR3 runs 13 residues. CDR3 amino acids: CASSPGGVNTIYF. CDR3 sequence (DNA): TGTGCCAGCAGCCCCGGCGGGGTAAACACCATATATTTT.

The chain couples TRBV28 to TRBJ2-7; D perhaps matches TRBD2 (6 bases). Trimming removed 11 bases at V and 3 bases at J, with 17 bases between. Germline V gives CDR1 MDHEN, CDR2 SYDVKM. This CDR3 is 13 amino acids long. As DNA, the CDR3 is TGTGCCGGAATAGCGGTAGGAGGCTACGAGCAGTACTTC. Encoded protein: CAGIAVGGYEQYF. Supplemented by reference TRBV28 and TRBJ2-7, the full variable domain reads DVKVTQSSRYLVKRTGEKVFLECVQDMDHENMFWYRQDPGLGLRLIYFSYDVKMKEKGDIPEGYSVSREKKERFSLILESASTNQTSMYLCAGIAVGGYEQYFGPGTRLTVT.